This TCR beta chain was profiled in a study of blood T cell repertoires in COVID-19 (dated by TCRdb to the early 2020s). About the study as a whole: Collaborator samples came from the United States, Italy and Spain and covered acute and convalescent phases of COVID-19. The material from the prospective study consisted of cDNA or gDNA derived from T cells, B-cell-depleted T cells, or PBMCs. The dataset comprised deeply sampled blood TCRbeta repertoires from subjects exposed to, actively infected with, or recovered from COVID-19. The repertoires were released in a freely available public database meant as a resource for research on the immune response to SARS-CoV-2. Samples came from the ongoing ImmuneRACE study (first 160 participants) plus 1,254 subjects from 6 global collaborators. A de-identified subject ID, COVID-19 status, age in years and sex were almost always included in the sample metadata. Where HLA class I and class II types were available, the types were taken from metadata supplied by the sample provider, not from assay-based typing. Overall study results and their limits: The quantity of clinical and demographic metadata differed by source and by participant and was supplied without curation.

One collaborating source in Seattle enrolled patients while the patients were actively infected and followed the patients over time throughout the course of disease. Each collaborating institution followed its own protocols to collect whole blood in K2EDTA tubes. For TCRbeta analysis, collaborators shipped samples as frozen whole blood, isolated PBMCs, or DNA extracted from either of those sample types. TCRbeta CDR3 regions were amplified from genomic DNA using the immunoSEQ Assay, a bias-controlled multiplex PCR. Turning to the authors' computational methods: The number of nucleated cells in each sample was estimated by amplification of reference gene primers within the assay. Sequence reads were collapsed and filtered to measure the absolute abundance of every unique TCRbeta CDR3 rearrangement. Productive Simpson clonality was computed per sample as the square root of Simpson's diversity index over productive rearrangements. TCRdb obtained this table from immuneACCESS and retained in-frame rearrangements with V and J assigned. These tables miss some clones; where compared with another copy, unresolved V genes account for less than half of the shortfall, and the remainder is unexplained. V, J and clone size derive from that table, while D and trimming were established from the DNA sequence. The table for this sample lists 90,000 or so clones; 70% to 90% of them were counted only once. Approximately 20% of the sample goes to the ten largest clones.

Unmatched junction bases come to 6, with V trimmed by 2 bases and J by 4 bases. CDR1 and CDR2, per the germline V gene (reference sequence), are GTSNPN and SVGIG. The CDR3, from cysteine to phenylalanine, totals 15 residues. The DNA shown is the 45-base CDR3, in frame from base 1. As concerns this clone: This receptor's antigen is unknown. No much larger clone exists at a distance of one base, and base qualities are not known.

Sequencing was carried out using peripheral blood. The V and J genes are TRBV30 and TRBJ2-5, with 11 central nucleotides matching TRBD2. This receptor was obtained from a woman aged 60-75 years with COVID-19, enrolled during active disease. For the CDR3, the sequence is CAWSQTSGVGETQYF. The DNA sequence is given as TGTGCCTGGAGTCAGACTAGCGGGGTCGGAGAGACCCAGTACTTC.